The 6 T cell receptor beta chains reported below all come from one sample, sequenced in a study of regulatory T cells in long-lasting Graves disease. Time point noted: newly diagnosed GD, antithyroid drugs for less than 3 months. PBMCs were the source of the RNA used for TCR sequencing. Construction of TCR beta libraries relied on iRepertoire HTBI primers and on Arm-PCR targeting CDR3 regions. Using its own MiXCR run on the multiplex PCR reads, TCRdb lists one record per CDR3 protein. Of 350,000 to 500,000 distinct CDR3 sequences listed, 15% to 20% are singletons. These data are also associated with another study on T cells in Graves' hyperthyroidism and ophthalmopathy.

The specimen comprised peripheral blood mononuclear cells (PBMCs), sampled at new diagnosis, from a patient treated with antithyroid drugs. These receptors were collected from a woman between 18 and 29 years old with Graves disease.

This clonotype was seen at least ten times. This chain connects TRBV29-1 to TRBJ2-1; D uncertain. V lost 3 bases and J 4 bases, leaving 7 bases between the germline ends. The CDR3 consists of 12 residues. The germline V gene encodes CDR1 SQVTM and CDR2 ANQGSEA. The CDR3 nucleotides are TGCAGCGTTGAGCCCGTTTACAATGAGCAGTTCTTC. Translated: CSVEPVYNEQFF.

The chain combines TRBV7-9 with TRBJ2-3; no definite D call. Trimming stripped 1 base from V and 0 bases from J, with 11 bases between. The germline V gene encodes CDR1 SEHNR and CDR2 FQNEAQ (reference sequence). This CDR3 contains 16 residues. CDR3 sequence (DNA): TGTGCCAGCAGCTTAGATAGGGTGACTAGCACAGATACGCAGTATTTT. Translation gives CASSLDRVTSTDTQYF.

In this sample, this clonotype turned up a few times. This chain uses TRBV29-1 with TRBJ2-7; the match to TRBD2 covers 14 bases. The V segment lost 6 bases and the J segment 1 base; nucleotides outside the gene matches: 2. CDR1 is SQVTM, CDR2 ANQGSEA, per germline. The CDR3 consists of 14 residues. The CDR3 DNA follows: TGCAGCGTCGGGACTAGCGGGAGATCCTACGAGCAGTACTTC. Protein sequence: CSVGTSGRSYEQYF.

This clonotype has at least ten counts. V usage is TRBV20-1 and J usage is TRBJ2-3, with a weak D call TRBD2 (6 bases). V shed 3 bases and J shed 5 bases, with 9 bases lying between them. Germline CDR1 and CDR2: DFQATT and SNEGSKA (reference sequence). The length of the CDR3 is 12 residues. The CDR3 region has the DNA TGCAGTGCTAGGGGAGCGGGAGATACGCAGTATTTT. It yields the protein CSARGAGDTQYF.

This clonotype was seen only a few times. This chain uses TRBV25-1 with TRBJ2-7; D possibly corresponds to TRBD1 (5 bases). CDR1 MGHDK and CDR2 SYGVNS come from the germline V gene. The CDR3 runs 12 residues. Trimming took 5 bases from V and 3 from J, leaving 8 bases between them. CDR3 bases: TGTGCCAGCAGTAACCAGGGCTACGAGCAGTACTTC. This sequence encodes CASSNQGYEQYF.

The table lists this clonotype with many counts. This rearrangement joins TRBV28 to TRBJ2-1, with D possibly matching TRBD2 (6 bases). Germline V gives CDR1 MDHEN, CDR2 SYDVKM. The CDR3 sequence is 15 residues long. Trimming shortened V by 3 bases and J by 5 bases, and 14 bases separated the two germline ends. DNA of the CDR3: TGTGCCAGCAGTTTTATCGGGAGTGGGAACAATGAGCAGTTCTTC. This sequence encodes CASSFIGSGNNEQFF.